This TCR beta chain was sequenced during a study of blood T cell repertoires in COVID-19 (TCRdb year 2020). Regarding the research as a whole: Samples from collaborators originated in the United States, Italy and Spain and spanned both the acute and convalescent phases of COVID-19. The repertoires were released in a freely available public database intended as a resource for research on the immune response to SARS-CoV-2. The samples were drawn from two sources: the first 160 participants of the ongoing ImmuneRACE study, and approximately 1,300 subjects contributed by 6 global collaborators. Deeply sampled blood TCRbeta repertoires from subjects exposed to, actively infected with, or recovered from COVID-19 were included in the dataset. Where available, HLA class I and class II types were taken from metadata supplied by the sample provider and were not determined by assay-based typing. The sample metadata nearly always contained a de-identified subject ID, COVID-19 status, age in years and sex. The prospective study material was composed of cDNA or gDNA derived from T cells, B-cell-depleted T cells, or PBMCs.

The germline ends are 10 bases apart after V is trimmed by 2 bases and J by 0 bases. As encoded in the germline V gene, CDR1 is SGHRS while CDR2 is YFSETQ. Counted from cysteine to phenylalanine, this CDR3 has 15 amino acids. Just the 45-base CDR3 DNA is kept, in frame starting at base 1. On the study overall, not on this receptor specifically: The amount of clinical and demographic metadata varied by source and participant and was provided uncurated.

Whole blood was collected in K2EDTA tubes by collaborating institutions according to the institutions' own protocols. For TCRbeta analysis, collaborator samples were shipped as frozen whole blood, as isolated PBMCs, or as DNA extracted from either sample type. TCRbeta CDR3 regions were amplified from genomic DNA by means of the immunoSEQ Assay, a bias-controlled multiplex PCR. In the source study's methods: The number of nucleated cells in each sample was estimated by amplification of reference gene primers within the assay. To quantify the absolute abundance of each unique TCRbeta CDR3 rearrangement, sequence reads were collapsed and filtered. For each sample, productive Simpson clonality was calculated as the square root of Simpson's diversity index across productive rearrangements. In TCRdb, the immuneACCESS table is reduced to in-frame sequences with V and J assigned. These tables do not hold every clone; where another copy was compared, an unresolved V gene accounts for under half, and the others remain unexplained. That table supplies the V and J calls and clone size; D and trimming were determined from the DNA. The sample table lists some 170,000 clones, about 80% of them with a count of one. The ten largest clonotypes hold roughly 7.5% of the sample.

Regarding this clone: Its binding antigen is unknown. No much larger clone is present one base from it, and per-base qualities are unavailable.

The chain links TRBV5-1 with TRBJ2-3, and possibly TRBD2, on 6 matching bases. The TCR was taken from a man aged 55 to 70 with acute or convalescent COVID-19. Sequenced sample: peripheral blood. The CDR3 protein sequence reads: CASSLSGLSTDTQYF. The DNA sequence follows: TGCGCCAGCAGCTTATCAGGACTAAGCACAGATACGCAGTATTTT.